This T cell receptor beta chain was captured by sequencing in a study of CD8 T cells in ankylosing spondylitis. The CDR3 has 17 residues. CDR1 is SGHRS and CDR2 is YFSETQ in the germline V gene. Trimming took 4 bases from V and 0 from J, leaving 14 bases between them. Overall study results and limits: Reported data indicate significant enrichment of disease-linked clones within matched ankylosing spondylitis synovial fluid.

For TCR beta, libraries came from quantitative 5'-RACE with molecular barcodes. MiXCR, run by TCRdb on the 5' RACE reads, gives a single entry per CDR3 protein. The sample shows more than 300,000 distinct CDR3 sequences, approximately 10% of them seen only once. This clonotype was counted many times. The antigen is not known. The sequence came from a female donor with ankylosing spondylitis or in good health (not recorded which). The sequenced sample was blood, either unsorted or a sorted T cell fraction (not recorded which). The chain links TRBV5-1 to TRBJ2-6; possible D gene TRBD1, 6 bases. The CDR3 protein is CASSTSDSRSGANVLTF. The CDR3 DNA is TGCGCCAGCAGCACGTCGGACAGCCGCTCTGGGGCCAACGTCCTGACTTTC.